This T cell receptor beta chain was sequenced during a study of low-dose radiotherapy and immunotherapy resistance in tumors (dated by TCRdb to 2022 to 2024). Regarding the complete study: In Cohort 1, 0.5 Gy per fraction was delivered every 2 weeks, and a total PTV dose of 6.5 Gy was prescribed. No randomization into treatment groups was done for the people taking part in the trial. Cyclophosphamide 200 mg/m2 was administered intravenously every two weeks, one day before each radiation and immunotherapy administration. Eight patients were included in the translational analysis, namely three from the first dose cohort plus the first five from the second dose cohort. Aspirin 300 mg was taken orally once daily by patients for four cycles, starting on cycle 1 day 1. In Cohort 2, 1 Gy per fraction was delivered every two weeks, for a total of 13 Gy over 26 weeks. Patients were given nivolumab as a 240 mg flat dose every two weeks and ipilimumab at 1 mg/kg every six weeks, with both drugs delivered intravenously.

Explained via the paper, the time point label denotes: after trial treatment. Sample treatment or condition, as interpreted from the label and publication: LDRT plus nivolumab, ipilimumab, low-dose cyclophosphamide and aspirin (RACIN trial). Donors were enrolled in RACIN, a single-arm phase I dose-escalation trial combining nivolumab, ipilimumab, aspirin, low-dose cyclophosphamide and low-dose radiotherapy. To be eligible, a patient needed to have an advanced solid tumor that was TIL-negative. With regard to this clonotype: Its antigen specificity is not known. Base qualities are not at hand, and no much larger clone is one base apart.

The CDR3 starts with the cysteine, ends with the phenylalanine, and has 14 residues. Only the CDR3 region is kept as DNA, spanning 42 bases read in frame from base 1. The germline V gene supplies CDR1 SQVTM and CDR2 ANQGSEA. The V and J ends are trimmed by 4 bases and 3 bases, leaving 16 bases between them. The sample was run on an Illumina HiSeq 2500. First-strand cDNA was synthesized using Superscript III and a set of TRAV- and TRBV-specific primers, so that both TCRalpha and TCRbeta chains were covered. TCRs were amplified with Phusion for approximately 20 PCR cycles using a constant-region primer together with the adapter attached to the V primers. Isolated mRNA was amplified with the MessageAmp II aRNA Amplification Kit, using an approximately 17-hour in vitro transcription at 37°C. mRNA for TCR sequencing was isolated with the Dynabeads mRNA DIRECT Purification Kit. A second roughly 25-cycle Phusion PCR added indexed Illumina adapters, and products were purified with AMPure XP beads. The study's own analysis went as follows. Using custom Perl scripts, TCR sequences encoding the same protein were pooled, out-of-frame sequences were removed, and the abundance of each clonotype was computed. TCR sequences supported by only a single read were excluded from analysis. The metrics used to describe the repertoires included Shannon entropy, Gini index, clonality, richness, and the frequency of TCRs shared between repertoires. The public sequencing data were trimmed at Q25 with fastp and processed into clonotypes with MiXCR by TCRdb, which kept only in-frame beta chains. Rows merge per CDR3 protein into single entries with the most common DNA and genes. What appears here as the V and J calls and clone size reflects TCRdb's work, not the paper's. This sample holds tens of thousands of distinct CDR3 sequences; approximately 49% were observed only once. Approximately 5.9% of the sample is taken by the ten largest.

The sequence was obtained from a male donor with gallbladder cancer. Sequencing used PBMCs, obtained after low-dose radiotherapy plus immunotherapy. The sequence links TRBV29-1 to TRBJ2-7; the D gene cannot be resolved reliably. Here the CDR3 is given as CSVVGHQDGYEQYF. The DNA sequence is TGCAGCGTTGTTGGGCACCAGGACGGCTACGAGCAGTACTTC.